The T cell receptor beta chain under discussion was sequenced for a study of beta chain features in type 1 diabetes. In its sample, this clone was seen a few times. Its antigen is not identified. Staining for CD45RO/CCR7/CD25/CD127/CD95/CD27 allowed sorting of CD4+ naive, central memory, regulatory and stem cell-like memory cells. Sorted cells reached over 95% purity in every population. General observations from the study: People with Type 1 diabetes carried modestly yet significantly shorter TCRB CDR3s in all four CD4+ subsets.

TCRB transcripts that were expressed got sequenced, as all of the isolated RNA had been reverse transcribed. The table came from immunoSEQ multiplex PCR; TCRdb's copy has only in-frame clones and leaves some out. The table includes 640,000 or so clones, roughly 12% detected once. The source is a man aged 18 to 35 with type 1 diabetes. The sequenced sample was naive CD4+ T cells from blood.

As DNA, the CDR3 is TGTGCCAGCACCACTTCGGGACAGGGGGGAAGTGGCTACACCTTC. Translation: CASTTSGQGGSGYTF. This chain uses TRBV2 with TRBJ1-2, with TRBD1 matching 11 bases. The germline gives CDR1 SNHLY, CDR2 FYNNEI. Germline trimming cut 7 bases from V and 7 bases from J; bases unmatched to any gene: 11. The CDR3 runs to 15 residues.